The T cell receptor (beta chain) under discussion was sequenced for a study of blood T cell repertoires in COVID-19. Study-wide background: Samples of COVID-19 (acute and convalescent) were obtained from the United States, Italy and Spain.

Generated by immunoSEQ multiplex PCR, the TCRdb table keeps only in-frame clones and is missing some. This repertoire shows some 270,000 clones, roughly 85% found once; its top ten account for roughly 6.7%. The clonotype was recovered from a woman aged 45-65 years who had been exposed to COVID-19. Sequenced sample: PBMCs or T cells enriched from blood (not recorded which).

CDR3 protein: CASSPRDRPPNQPQHF. The CDR3 coding sequence is TGTGCCAGTAGTCCACGGGACAGGCCACCAAATCAGCCCCAGCATTTT. V is TRBV19 and J is TRBJ1-5; TRBD1 agrees at 8 bases. With V trimmed by 5 bases and J by 4 bases, 10 bases remained unmatched. Germline V gene sequence: CDR1 LNHDA, CDR2 SQIVND (reference sequence). This CDR3 contains 16 residues.